The 15 T cell receptor beta chains given below trace back to one sample, sequenced in a study of cytomegalovirus exposure and HLA in healthy donors. The PCR made use of 60 Vbeta and 13 Jbeta primers. Profiling relied on immunoSEQ multiplex PCR, and the TCRdb table lists in-frame clones only, not all of them. Counted here are some 130,000 clones, approximately 80% occurring once; the ten biggest clones make up about 2%. The sequencing sample was made of PBMCs. Receptor source: a man aged 25-45 years in good health and CMV-seronegative.

This sequence joins TRBV6-5 and TRBJ1-2; 7 positions agree with TRBD1. Germline V gives CDR1 MNHEY, CDR2 SVGAGI. Trimming took 10 bases from V and 7 from J; bases not matched to a gene: 18. The CDR3 consists of 15 residues. CDR3 sequence (DNA): TGTGCCACCTGCGACAGGGCCCCCTCCCGGGGTGGCTACACCTTC. Protein: CATCDRAPSRGGYTF.

Sample share makes this clone medium-sized. The chain recombines TRBV11-2 with TRBJ2-5; 7 nucleotides match TRBD2. Germline assignment: CDR1 SGHAT and CDR2 FQNNGV. J was trimmed by 5 bases and V by 1 base; bases with no gene match: 4. CDR3 length equals 14 residues. CDR3 nucleotides: TGTGCCAGCAGCTTAGTTCGTAGCGGGGAGACCCAGTACTTC. Protein sequence: CASSLVRSGETQYF.

This rearrangement joins TRBV27 to TRBJ2-3; 10 nucleotides align to TRBD1. This CDR3 region has 16 residues. Germline V gives CDR1 MNHEY, CDR2 SMNVEV (reference sequence). The V segment lost 4 bases and the J segment 2 bases; nucleotides outside the gene matches: 6. CDR3 residues: CASSSGTGVHTDTQYF. The DNA for the CDR3 is TGTGCCAGCAGTTCCGGGACAGGGGTCCACACAGATACGCAGTATTTT.

CDR3 region: CASSYGHNYGYTF. In DNA form, the CDR3 reads TGTGCCAGCAGTTACGGCCATAACTATGGCTACACCTTC. The genes are TRBV6-5 and TRBJ1-2; D is undetermined. V dropped 2 bases and J dropped 1 base, with 5 bases sitting between them. CDR1 and CDR2 (germline): MNHEY, SVGAGI. The CDR3 runs 13 residues.

The gene calls are TRBV6-4 and TRBJ1-1; D remains unclear. This CDR3 comprises 13 residues. V lost 2 bases to trimming and J lost 4 bases, with 8 bases between them. CDR1 and CDR2 from the germline V gene are MRHNA and SNTAGT. The CDR3 reads CASSDPTTTEAFF. The DNA for the CDR3 is TGTGCCAGCAGTGACCCGACTACCACTGAAGCTTTCTTT.

The genes are TRBV27 and TRBJ2-5; 12 bases map to TRBD2. The germline V gene encodes CDR1 MNHEY and CDR2 SMNVEV (reference sequence). This CDR3 region has 17 residues. After removal of 7 bases from V and 3 bases from J, the junction contained 12 bases not matched to a gene. CDR3 amino acids: CASKTLAGGAGKETQYF. As DNA, the CDR3 is TGTGCCAGCAAAACACTAGCGGGAGGAGCCGGGAAAGAGACCCAGTACTTC.

The chain couples TRBV5-5 to TRBJ1-2; no clear D gene. The CDR3 consists of 16 residues. Germline V lookup: CDR1 SGHKS, CDR2 YYEKEE (reference sequence). Deletions cut 0 bases from V and 5 bases from J, with 17 bases between. The CDR3 bases are TGTGCCAGCAGCTTGGATTGGTCGGCAGCGAAATATGGCTACACCTTC. Protein: CASSLDWSAAKYGYTF.

The chain has TRBV7-6 and TRBJ1-4; D is ambiguous. V was cut by 1 base and J by 8 bases, with 8 bases left in between. The germline V gene has CDR1 SGHVS and CDR2 FNYEAQ. The CDR3 extends over 13 amino acids. The CDR3 nucleotides read TGTGCCAGCAGCTTAGTGACTGGGGAAAAACTGTTTTTT. This codes for CASSLVTGEKLFF.

This chain links TRBV18 with TRBJ2-7; 11 positions match TRBD2. Germline CDR1 is KGHSH and CDR2 is LQKENI. V lost 3 bases to trimming and J lost 2 bases; unmatched junction nucleotides: 3. The CDR3 contains 15 residues. DNA for the CDR3: TGTGCCAGCTCACCTGGACTAGCGGGCCCCTACGAGCAGTACTTC. Translated: CASSPGLAGPYEQYF.

The chain combines TRBV5-1 with TRBJ2-5, with 8 positions matching TRBD2. The CDR3 is 16 residues long. The trim removed 4 bases at V and 5 bases at J, leaving 13 bases unmatched. Per germline, CDR1 SGHRS and CDR2 YFSETQ. The CDR3 nucleotides are TGCGCCAGCAGCGAAATCCCGGGACTAGGTAGGGAGACCCAGTACTTC. Its protein product is CASSEIPGLGRETQYF.

This rearrangement joins TRBV13 to TRBJ2-3, with D perhaps TRBD1 (6 bases). CDR3 length equals 13 residues. The ends were cut back, 4 bases at V and 4 bases at J, with 9 bases in the middle. Germline CDR1 reads PRHDT; CDR2 reads FYEKMQ (reference sequence). The CDR3 here is CASSYGTPDTQYF. CDR3 DNA: TGTGCCAGCAGCTACGGGACACCAGATACGCAGTATTTT.

This clone was found a few times. The rearrangement uses TRBV28 and TRBJ1-1; perhaps TRBD1 as D (5 bases). The CDR3 loop spans 12 amino acids. V was clipped by 8 bases and J by 10 bases, with 17 bases between them. Germline V gene data show CDR1 as MDHEN and CDR2 as SYDVKM. DNA of the CDR3: TGTGCCAGCCTTGGCGGGGGTTCATTAGCTTTCTTT. Translating it yields CASLGGGSLAFF.

This clone was counted between two and nine times. This chain joins TRBV5-1 and TRBJ2-7, with 7 bases matching TRBD1. CDR1 and CDR2 from the germline V gene are SGHRS and YFSETQ. V gave up 4 bases and J gave up 6 bases; unmatched junction bases: 13. CDR3 size: 15 residues. The CDR3 loop reads CASSKTPGTASEQYF. CDR3 sequence (DNA): TGCGCCAGCAGCAAAACCCCAGGGACAGCGAGCGAGCAGTACTTC.

V usage is TRBV4-1 and J usage is TRBJ1-5; no clear D. Germline V gene lookup returns CDR1 MGHRA and CDR2 YSYEKL. The CDR3 is made up of 15 amino acids. Trimming left V 4 bases short and J 7 bases short, with 17 bases between. CDR3 sequence (DNA): TGCGCCAGCAGCCGCCGAACCGGGGAGGGACAGCCCCAGCATTTT. Protein sequence: CASSRRTGEGQPQHF.

This chain connects TRBV5-6 to TRBJ2-3, with 7 positions matching TRBD2. The CDR3 is 18 residues long. Trimming took 4 bases from V and 4 from J; bases not matched to a gene: 18. Germline CDR1 and CDR2: SGHDT and YYEEEE. The CDR3 protein is CASSPGFVWRRGADTQYF. The CDR3 DNA reads as TGTGCCAGCAGCCCCGGATTTGTGTGGCGCCGGGGGGCAGATACGCAGTATTTT.